Included here is one T cell receptor (beta chain) sequence, with context. Antigen: not known. With 60 Vbeta and 13 Jbeta primers, the PCR was carried out. Generated by immunoSEQ multiplex PCR, the TCRdb table keeps only in-frame clones and is missing some. This table holds 170,000 or so clones, about 80% found once. This sample is part of a study of cytomegalovirus exposure and HLA in healthy donors. In the study overall: There were 117 million unique TCR beta sequences, drawn from about 200 million T cells, in an earlier analysis.

Germline V gene lookup returns CDR1 MNHNY and CDR2 SVGAGI (reference sequence). V was pared by 2 bases and J by 0 bases, with 1 base of the junction left unmatched. The CDR3 length is 15 residues. Study-wide findings and caveats: A few chains tied to CMV proved CMV antigen-specific in vitro. The authors judged a highly shared variant cluster likely a sequencing artifact. Reportedly, diagnosis of cytomegalovirus status by the classifier showed high specificity and sensitivity.

The clonotype comes from a woman in her forties or fifties in good health and CMV-seronegative. The V gene is TRBV6-6, the J gene TRBJ2-1; 7 bases align to TRBD2. The sample was PBMCs. The CDR3 bases are TGTGCCAGCAGTTACGGCGGGAGCTCCTACAATGAGCAGTTCTTC. It specifies CASSYGGSSYNEQFF.